This is a list of T cell receptor beta chains from one sample in a study of cytomegalovirus exposure and HLA in healthy donors. Data came from immunoSEQ multiplex PCR; TCRdb stores just in-frame clones and leaves some out. Among roughly 60,000 clones listed, 75% to 95% were seen once. Sequencing was carried out using PBMCs. These receptors came from a woman under 40 in good health and CMV-seronegative. The CDR3 runs from the conserved cysteine through the conserved F or W. Fields, in order: D gene, clone size, V gene, J gene, CDR3 DNA, CDR3 protein. A D gene is named only where the DNA matches it firmly. Clone size, where shown, is once, few, many, or a class for clones that have expanded.

d_gene: TRBD1; abundance: NA; v_gene: TRBV19; j_gene: TRBJ1-2; CDR3nt: TGTGCCACTCGGCCGGGACAGATCTATGGCTACACCTTC; CDR3aa: CATRPGQIYGYTF
d_gene: NA; abundance: once; v_gene: TRBV19; j_gene: TRBJ1-4; CDR3nt: TGTGCCAGTAGTTCCCCGAACAGTGCAACTAATGAAAAACTGTTTTTT; CDR3aa: CASSSPNSATNEKLFF
d_gene: NA; abundance: NA; v_gene: TRBV7-2; j_gene: TRBJ2-1; CDR3nt: TGTGCCAGCACAGGACGGGGCTCCTACAATGAGCAGTTCTTC; CDR3aa: CASTGRGSYNEQFF
d_gene: NA; abundance: NA; v_gene: TRBV6-1; j_gene: TRBJ2-3; CDR3nt: TGTGCCAGCGCCTGGGCGAAGGTCTCGGCAGATACGCAGTATTTT; CDR3aa: CASAWAKVSADTQYF
d_gene: TRBD1; abundance: NA; v_gene: TRBV6-5; j_gene: TRBJ2-7; CDR3nt: TGTGCCAGCAGTAGAGACAGGGTTTCCGGCTACGAGCAGTACTTC; CDR3aa: CASSRDRVSGYEQYF
d_gene: NA; abundance: NA; v_gene: TRBV28; j_gene: TRBJ2-7; CDR3nt: TGTGCCACCCGGGCAGGGGACTACGAGCAGTACTTC; CDR3aa: CATRAGDYEQYF
d_gene: NA; abundance: NA; v_gene: TRBV29-1; j_gene: TRBJ2-1; CDR3nt: TGCAGCGTTGAATACCCGTTCGGGGAGCAGTTCTTC; CDR3aa: CSVEYPFGEQFF
d_gene: TRBD1; abundance: NA; v_gene: TRBV18; j_gene: TRBJ2-7; CDR3nt: TGTGCCAGCTCACCACCCGGACAGGTGATTCCCCACGAGCAGTACTTC; CDR3aa: CASSPPGQVIPHEQYF
d_gene: TRBD2; abundance: NA; v_gene: TRBV5-1; j_gene: TRBJ2-1; CDR3nt: TGCGCCAGCAGCCCGCTAGCGGACTCGAATGAGCAGTTCTTC; CDR3aa: CASSPLADSNEQFF
d_gene: TRBD2; abundance: NA; v_gene: TRBV5-5; j_gene: TRBJ2-1; CDR3nt: TGTGCCAGCAGCTTTTTCGGGACTAGCGGAAACAATGAGCAGTTCTTC; CDR3aa: CASSFFGTSGNNEQFF
d_gene: TRBD1; abundance: NA; v_gene: TRBV29-1; j_gene: TRBJ1-2; CDR3nt: TGCAGCGTTGATCGGGGACAGGGGGTCGGGTCCGACTATGGCTACACCTTC; CDR3aa: CSVDRGQGVGSDYGYTF
d_gene: NA; abundance: NA; v_gene: TRBV18; j_gene: TRBJ2-7; CDR3nt: TGTGCCAGCTCACCAGATCAGGGTCGCGAGCAGTACTTC; CDR3aa: CASSPDQGREQYF
d_gene: NA; abundance: NA; v_gene: TRBV9; j_gene: TRBJ1-3; CDR3nt: TGTGCCAGCAGCCTCAAGCCCTTCGTAAACTCTGGAAACACCATATATTTT; CDR3aa: CASSLKPFVNSGNTIYF
d_gene: NA; abundance: few; v_gene: TRBV29-1; j_gene: TRBJ2-1; CDR3nt: TGCAGCGCTGTTCCCAATGAGCAGTTCTTC; CDR3aa: CSAVPNEQFF
d_gene: TRBD1; abundance: NA; v_gene: TRBV7-9; j_gene: TRBJ1-1; CDR3nt: TGTGCCAGCAGCTCGGACAGGGGTTGGACTGAAGCTTTCTTT; CDR3aa: CASSSDRGWTEAFF
d_gene: TRBD1; abundance: NA; v_gene: TRBV10-2; j_gene: TRBJ2-1; CDR3nt: TGCGCCAGCAGTATAAGACAGGGGTTGGCCTACAATGAGCAGTTCTTC; CDR3aa: CASSIRQGLAYNEQFF
d_gene: NA; abundance: NA; v_gene: TRBV5-6; j_gene: TRBJ1-1; CDR3nt: TGTGCCAGCAGCTTCGGGACATTGGGCATGGCTTTCTTT; CDR3aa: CASSFGTLGMAFF
d_gene: NA; abundance: NA; v_gene: TRBV18; j_gene: TRBJ1-1; CDR3nt: TGTGCCAGCTCACCGACAGAGAACACTGAAGCTTTCTTT; CDR3aa: CASSPTENTEAFF
d_gene: NA; abundance: NA; v_gene: TRBV4-1; j_gene: TRBJ2-1; CDR3nt: TGCGCCAGCAGCCGCAGCGGCCTATACAATGAGCAGTTCTTC; CDR3aa: CASSRSGLYNEQFF
d_gene: TRBD1; abundance: NA; v_gene: TRBV7-6; j_gene: TRBJ1-2; CDR3nt: TGTGCCAGCAGCTTAGCCACAGGGGAGAGCTATGGCTACACCTTC; CDR3aa: CASSLATGESYGYTF
d_gene: TRBD2; abundance: NA; v_gene: TRBV9; j_gene: TRBJ2-3; CDR3nt: TGTGCCAGCAGCGCGGGGACTAGCCTCCTCCCAGATACGCAGTATTTT; CDR3aa: CASSAGTSLLPDTQYF
d_gene: TRBD2; abundance: NA; v_gene: TRBV4-3; j_gene: TRBJ2-2; CDR3nt: TGCGCCAGCAGCGAGACTAGCGGGAGTGGAAACACCGGGGAGCTGTTTTTT; CDR3aa: CASSETSGSGNTGELFF
d_gene: NA; abundance: once; v_gene: TRBV4-3; j_gene: TRBJ2-2; CDR3nt: TGCGCCAGCAGCCAAGCGGGAGCTCGGACCGGGGAGCTGTTTTTT; CDR3aa: CASSQAGARTGELFF
d_gene: NA; abundance: NA; v_gene: TRBV18; j_gene: TRBJ2-7; CDR3nt: TGTGCCAGCTCACCACCGAGAGATGTACCTATCTACGAGCAGTACTTC; CDR3aa: CASSPPRDVPIYEQYF
d_gene: NA; abundance: NA; v_gene: TRBV11-2; j_gene: TRBJ2-7; CDR3nt: TGTGCCAGCAGCTTAGACAGCTACGAGCAGTACTTC; CDR3aa: CASSLDSYEQYF
d_gene: NA; abundance: NA; v_gene: TRBV4-2; j_gene: TRBJ1-5; CDR3nt: TGTGCCAGCAGCCAAGAAAGTTCCGGGAACTGGGATCAGCCCCAGCATTTT; CDR3aa: CASSQESSGNWDQPQHF
d_gene: TRBD2; abundance: NA; v_gene: TRBV7-8; j_gene: TRBJ2-3; CDR3nt: TGTGCCAGCAGCCTTGAGACTAGCGGGAGCGATCCGGCAGATACGCAGTATTTT; CDR3aa: CASSLETSGSDPADTQYF
d_gene: NA; abundance: NA; v_gene: TRBV9; j_gene: TRBJ2-1; CDR3nt: TGTGCCAGCAGCGTTTTTGAGGACAATGAGCAGTTCTTC; CDR3aa: CASSVFEDNEQFF
d_gene: NA; abundance: NA; v_gene: TRBV29-1; j_gene: TRBJ1-1; CDR3nt: TGCAGCTCGACTTTCCGGGCTTTCTTT; CDR3aa: CSSTFRAFF
d_gene: TRBD2; abundance: once; v_gene: TRBV28; j_gene: TRBJ2-5; CDR3nt: TGTGCCAGCAGTTTAGGCGGGAGAATGGAAGAGACCCAGTACTTC; CDR3aa: CASSLGGRMEETQYF
d_gene: NA; abundance: NA; v_gene: TRBV10-3; j_gene: TRBJ1-3; CDR3nt: TGTGCCATCAGTGATGAGAGCTCTGGAAACACCATATATTTT; CDR3aa: CAISDESSGNTIYF
d_gene: TRBD2; abundance: NA; v_gene: TRBV4-3; j_gene: TRBJ2-7; CDR3nt: TGCGCCAGCAGCCAAGATCCTAGCGGGAACTACGAGCAGTACTTC; CDR3aa: CASSQDPSGNYEQYF
d_gene: NA; abundance: NA; v_gene: TRBV9; j_gene: TRBJ2-7; CDR3nt: TGTGCCAGCAGCGTCGGGACTCTCGGGGAAGAGCAGTACTTC; CDR3aa: CASSVGTLGEEQYF
d_gene: TRBD2; abundance: NA; v_gene: TRBV30; j_gene: TRBJ2-7; CDR3nt: TGTGCCTGGAGTAGTCGTAGCGGGAGGGCAGTTAACGAGCAGTACTTC; CDR3aa: CAWSSRSGRAVNEQYF
d_gene: TRBD2; abundance: NA; v_gene: TRBV6-5; j_gene: TRBJ2-7; CDR3nt: TGTGCCAGCAGTTACTGGAGCGGGAGCAACGAGCAGTACTTC; CDR3aa: CASSYWSGSNEQYF